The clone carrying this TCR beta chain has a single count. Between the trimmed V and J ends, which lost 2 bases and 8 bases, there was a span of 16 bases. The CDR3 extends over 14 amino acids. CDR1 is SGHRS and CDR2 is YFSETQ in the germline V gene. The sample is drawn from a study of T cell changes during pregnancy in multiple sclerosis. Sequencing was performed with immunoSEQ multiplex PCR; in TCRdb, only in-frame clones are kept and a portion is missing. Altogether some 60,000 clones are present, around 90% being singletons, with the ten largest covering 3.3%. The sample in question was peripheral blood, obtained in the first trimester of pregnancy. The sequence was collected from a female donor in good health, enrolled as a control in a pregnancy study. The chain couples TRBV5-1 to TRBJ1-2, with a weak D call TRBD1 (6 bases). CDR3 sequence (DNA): TGCGCCAGCAGCTTAGGGGGGGCTAGTGGAGGCTACACCTTC. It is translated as CASSLGGASGGYTF.